This TCR beta chain derives from a study of T-cell reconstitution after alpha-beta-depleted transplantation in children (dated by TCRdb to the mid-2010s). Regarding the study in general: Using TCR repertoire profiling, the study quantitatively followed how T-cell immune reconstitution unfolded in children after TCRalphabeta/CD19-depleted allogeneic hematopoietic cell transplantation.

The treatment or condition label on this specimen signifies: allogeneic hematopoietic cell transplantation with graft depleted of TCRalphabeta T cells and CD19 B cells. Transplant recipients were children who received TCRalphabeta/CD19-depleted allogeneic hematopoietic cell grafts. Concerning this clonotype itself: Its antigen is unknown. It has no much larger one-base neighbor in the sample; base qualities were not kept.

V is clipped by 6 bases and J by 0 bases, and the sequence between their germline boundaries is 22 bases long. The CDR3, cysteine through phenylalanine, is 18 amino acids long. Kept here is only the CDR3 DNA, which spans 54 bases and is read in frame from base 1. From a lookup of the germline V gene, CDR1 and CDR2 are SNHLY and FYNNEI. Receptors were amplified or captured by PCR. Sequencer: Illumina HiSeq 2500. Molecular barcoding was employed in the preparation of TCR libraries, with unique molecular identifiers being used to normalize TCRbeta repertoire quantification. TCRdb redid the processing of the public reads, applying fastp at Q25 and MiXCR, and retained in-frame beta chains. Identical CDR3 protein sequences are pooled into one entry, listed with their most common genes and DNA. The sample contains 500,000 to 650,000 distinct CDR3 sequences, over 10% of them found a single time. In total, the top ten clones hold 2.2% of the sample.

Beyond this particular receptor, the publication reports: Over the following months the frequencies of hyperexpanded clones went down, and after one year T-cell counts and TCRbeta diversity were mostly credited to newly produced T cells. In some patients, the high TCRbeta diversity seen at day 60 was put down to recipient T cells and intrathymic progenitors that had survived conditioning. Apparently early alphabetaT-cell count recovery about two months after transplant reportedly relied on only several hundred rapidly expanded clones derived from non-depleted graft cells.

The sequence came from a male patient younger than 18 who had a stem cell transplant for acute myeloid leukemia, so the T cells may come from the graft donor. The sequences come from PBMCs, mostly from graft donor cells, collected 360 days after TCRalphabeta/CD19-depleted stem cell transplant. The rearranged chain carries TRBV2 and TRBJ2-3, and possibly TRBD1, on 5 matching bases. The CDR3 has the sequence CASRDTTINGASTDTQYF. The nucleotides read TGTGCCAGCAGAGATACCACTATCAATGGGGCTAGCACAGATACGCAGTATTTT.